Listed below are T cell receptor beta chains from one sample, sequenced in a study of T cells in tuberculosis. Sequencing was performed with immunoSEQ multiplex PCR; in TCRdb, only in-frame clones are kept and a portion is missing. The sample contains about 20,000 clones, 85% to 90% of which appear only once. The sample taken for sequencing was PBMCs. The receptors shown here come from a donor aged 10-35 years with latent tuberculosis or without tuberculosis infection. Both conserved end residues are part of each CDR3. The order of the fields is V gene, J gene, CDR3 protein.

TRBV27	TRBJ1-6	CASSLARDSALHF
TRBV19	TRBJ1-5	CASSSPRDRGQPQHF
TRBV7-2	TRBJ1-5	CASSFRRGQPQHF
TRBV4-1	TRBJ2-5	CASSQTEGETQYF
TRBV7-2	TRBJ2-3	CASSLLRRGLITDTQYF
TRBV10-3	TRBJ2-4	CAIRPNERDIQYF
TRBV28	TRBJ1-2	CASSPDGTGVYGYTF
TRBV5-6	TRBJ1-3	CASRGRPSGNTIYF
TRBV27	TRBJ1-4	CASSLIQSEKLFF
TRBV27	TRBJ1-3	CASRTPDGSIYF
TRBV5-1	TRBJ1-2	CASSSNPGQGRGYTF
TRBV4-1	TRBJ1-5	CASSPGLAGANQPQHF
TRBV4-3	TRBJ2-5	CASSQGFPYQETQYF
TRBV7-2	TRBJ2-2	CASSPGTGGTGELFF
TRBV18	TRBJ2-7	CASSPELLSRSYEQYF
TRBV27	TRBJ1-6	CASSLTGVVRSPLHF
TRBV18	TRBJ2-3	CASSPTGSDTDTQYF
TRBV5-1	TRBJ2-3	CASYGQGLVDTQYF
TRBV7-2	TRBJ2-1	CASSSSWGQNEQFF
TRBV7-2	TRBJ2-7	CASSLSSGVPYEQYF
TRBV4-2	TRBJ2-2	CASSRRGAVGGTGELFF
TRBV6-1	TRBJ2-7	CASSLTSPYEQYF
TRBV4-1	TRBJ2-1	CASSRPGGAYNEQFF
TRBV5-1	TRBJ2-2	CASSSVQGTGELFF
TRBV11-3	TRBJ2-3	CASSLGVYSSDTQYF
TRBV5-8	TRBJ2-6	CASSSSKKESGANVLTF
TRBV19	TRBJ2-7	CASSIRDRLREQYF
TRBV27	TRBJ1-2	CASSPDRILGYTF
TRBV4-2	TRBJ2-5	CASSQDGTGGKETQYF